The present entry profiles one T cell receptor beta chain with its context. This entry is derived from a study of blood T cell repertoires in COVID-19. Study information: PBMCs, B-cell-depleted T cells, or T cells were the source of the cDNA or gDNA that made up the material.

V lost 3 bases, J lost 4 bases, and 6 bases stayed unmatched. Germline assignment: CDR1 SGDLS and CDR2 YYNGEE. The CDR3 sequence is 14 residues long. As handled by the study authors: The assay estimated nucleated cells by amplifying reference gene primers. Sequencing used immunoSEQ multiplex PCR; TCRdb keeps in-frame clones, though not all of them. V and J calls and clone size come straight from that table; D and trimming were deduced from the DNA. The table records approximately 150,000 clones, about 87% of them present only once. Sample: peripheral blood. This sequence originates from a woman aged 50 to 60 with active or convalescent COVID-19. V gene TRBV9 combines with J gene TRBJ1-1; 7 bases agree with TRBD1. CDR3 sequence reads: CASSARQGGTEAFF. The CDR3 DNA follows: TGTGCCAGCAGCGCCCGACAGGGAGGCACTGAAGCTTTCTTT.